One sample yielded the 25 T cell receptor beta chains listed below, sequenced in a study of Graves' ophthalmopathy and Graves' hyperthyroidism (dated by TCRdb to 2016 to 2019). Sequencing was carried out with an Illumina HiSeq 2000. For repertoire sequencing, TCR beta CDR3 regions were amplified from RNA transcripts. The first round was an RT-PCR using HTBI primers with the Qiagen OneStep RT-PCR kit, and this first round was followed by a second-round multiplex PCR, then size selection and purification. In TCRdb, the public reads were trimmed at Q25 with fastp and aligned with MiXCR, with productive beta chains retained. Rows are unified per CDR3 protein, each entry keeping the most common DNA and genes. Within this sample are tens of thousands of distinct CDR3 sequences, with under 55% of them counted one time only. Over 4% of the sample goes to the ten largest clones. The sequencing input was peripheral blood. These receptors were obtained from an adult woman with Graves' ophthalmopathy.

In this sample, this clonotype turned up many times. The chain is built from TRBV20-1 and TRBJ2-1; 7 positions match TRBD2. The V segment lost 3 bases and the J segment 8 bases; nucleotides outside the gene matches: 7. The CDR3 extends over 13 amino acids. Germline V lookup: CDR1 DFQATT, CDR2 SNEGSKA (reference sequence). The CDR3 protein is CSASGGRIDEQFF. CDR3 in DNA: TGCAGTGCTAGTGGCGGGAGAATCGATGAGCAGTTCTTC.

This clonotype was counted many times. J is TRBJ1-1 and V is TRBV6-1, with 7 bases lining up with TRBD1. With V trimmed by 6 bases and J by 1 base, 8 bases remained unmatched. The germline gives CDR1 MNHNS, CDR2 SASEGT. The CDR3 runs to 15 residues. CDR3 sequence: CASRLTGTANTEAFF. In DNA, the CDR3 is TGTGCCAGCAGACTCACAGGGACAGCGAACACTGAAGCTTTCTTT.

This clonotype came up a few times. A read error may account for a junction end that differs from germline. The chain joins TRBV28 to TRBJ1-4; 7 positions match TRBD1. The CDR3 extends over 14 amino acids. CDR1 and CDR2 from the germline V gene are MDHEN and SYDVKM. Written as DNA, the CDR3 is TGTGCCAGCAGTTCACAGGGGTATAATGAAAACCTGTTTTTT. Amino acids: CASSSQGYNENLFF.

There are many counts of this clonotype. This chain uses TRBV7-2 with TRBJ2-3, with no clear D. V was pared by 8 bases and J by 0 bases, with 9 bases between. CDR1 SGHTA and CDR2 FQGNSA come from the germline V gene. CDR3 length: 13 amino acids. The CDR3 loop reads CASSWFSTDTQYF. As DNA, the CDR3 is TGTGCCAGCTCCTGGTTTAGCACAGATACGCAGTATTTT.

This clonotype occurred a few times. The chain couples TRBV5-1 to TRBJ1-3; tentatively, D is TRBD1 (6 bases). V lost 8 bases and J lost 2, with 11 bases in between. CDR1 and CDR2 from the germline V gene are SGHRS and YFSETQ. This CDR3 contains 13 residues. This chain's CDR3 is CASRQAAGNTIYF. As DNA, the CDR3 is TGCGCCAGTCGACAGGCTGCTGGAAACACCATATATTTT.

The CDR3 protein is CASSEEGASGRGRGTQYF. The CDR3, as DNA: TGTGCCAGCAGTGAAGAAGGTGCTAGCGGGAGGGGGAGGGGTACGCAGTATTTT. The chain combines TRBV25-1 with TRBJ2-3; 12 bases line up with TRBD2. Per the germline V gene, CDR1 is MGHDK and CDR2 is SYGVNS. This CDR3 spans 18 amino acids. The trim removed 2 bases at V and 8 bases at J, leaving 14 bases unmatched.

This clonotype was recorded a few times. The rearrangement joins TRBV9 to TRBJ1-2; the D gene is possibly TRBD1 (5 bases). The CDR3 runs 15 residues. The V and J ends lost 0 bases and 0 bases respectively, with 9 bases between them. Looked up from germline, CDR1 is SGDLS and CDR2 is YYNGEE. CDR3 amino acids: CASSVELGANYGYTF. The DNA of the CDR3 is TGTGCCAGCAGCGTAGAACTGGGGGCTAACTATGGCTACACCTTC.

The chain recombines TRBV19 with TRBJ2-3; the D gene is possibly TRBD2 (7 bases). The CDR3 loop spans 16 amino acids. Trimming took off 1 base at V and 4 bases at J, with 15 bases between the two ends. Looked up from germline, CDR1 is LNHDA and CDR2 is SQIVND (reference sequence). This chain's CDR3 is CASSIVLRGGSDTQYF. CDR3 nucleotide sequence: TGTGCCAGTAGTATAGTGTTAAGGGGGGGATCAGATACGCAGTATTTT.

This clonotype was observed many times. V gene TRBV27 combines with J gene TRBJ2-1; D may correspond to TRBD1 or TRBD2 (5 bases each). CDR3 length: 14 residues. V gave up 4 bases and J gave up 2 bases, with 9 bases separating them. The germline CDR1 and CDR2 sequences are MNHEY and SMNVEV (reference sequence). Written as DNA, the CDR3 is TGTGCCAGCAGTTCGAGGGGAACCTACAATGAGCAGTTCTTC. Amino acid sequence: CASSSRGTYNEQFF.

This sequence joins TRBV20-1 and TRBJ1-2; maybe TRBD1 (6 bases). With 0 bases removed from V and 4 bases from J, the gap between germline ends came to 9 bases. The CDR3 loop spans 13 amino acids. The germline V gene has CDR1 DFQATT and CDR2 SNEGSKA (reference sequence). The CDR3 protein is CSARERGAYGYTF. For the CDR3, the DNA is TGCAGTGCTAGAGAAAGGGGGGCCTATGGCTACACCTTC.

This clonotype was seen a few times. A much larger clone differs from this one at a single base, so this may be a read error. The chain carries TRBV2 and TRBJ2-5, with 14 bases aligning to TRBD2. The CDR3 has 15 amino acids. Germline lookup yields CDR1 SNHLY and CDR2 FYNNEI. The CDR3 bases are TGTGCCAGCAGCCGGGGACTAGCGGGAGAGGGGACCCGGTACTTC. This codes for CASSRGLAGEGTRYF.

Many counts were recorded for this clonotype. Written as DNA, the CDR3 is TGCAGTGCTAGAGGTCCGGGACAGGGGAATGAAAAACTGTTTTTT. Amino acids: CSARGPGQGNEKLFF. This sequence joins TRBV20-1 and TRBJ1-4; 10 bases align to TRBD1. Germline V gene data show CDR1 as DFQATT and CDR2 as SNEGSKA (reference sequence). The CDR3 is made up of 15 amino acids. Losses at the gene ends were 1 base for V and 5 bases for J; bases not matched to a gene: 4.

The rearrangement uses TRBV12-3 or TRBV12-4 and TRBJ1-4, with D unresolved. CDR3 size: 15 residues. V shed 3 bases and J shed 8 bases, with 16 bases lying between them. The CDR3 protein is CASSFAPPRAEKLFF. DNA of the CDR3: TGTGCCAGCAGTTTCGCTCCACCTCGGGCGGAAAAACTGTTTTTT.

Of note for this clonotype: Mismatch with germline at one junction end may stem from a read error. Here the CDR3 DNA reads TGCAGTGCTCTTAGGACAGGGGGCTACGAGCGGCACTTC. Residues: CSALRTGGYERHF. The chain couples TRBV20-1 to TRBJ2-7, with 11 positions matching TRBD1. CDR1 and CDR2 (germline): DFQATT, SNEGSKA (reference sequence). The CDR3 has 13 residues.

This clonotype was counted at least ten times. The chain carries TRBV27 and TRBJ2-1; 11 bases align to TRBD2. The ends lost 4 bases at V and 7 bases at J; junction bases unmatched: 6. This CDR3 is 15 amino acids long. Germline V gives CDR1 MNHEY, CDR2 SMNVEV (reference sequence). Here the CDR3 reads CASSSLAGVGNEQFF. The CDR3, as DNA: TGTGCCAGCAGTTCACTAGCGGGAGTAGGTAATGAGCAGTTCTTC.

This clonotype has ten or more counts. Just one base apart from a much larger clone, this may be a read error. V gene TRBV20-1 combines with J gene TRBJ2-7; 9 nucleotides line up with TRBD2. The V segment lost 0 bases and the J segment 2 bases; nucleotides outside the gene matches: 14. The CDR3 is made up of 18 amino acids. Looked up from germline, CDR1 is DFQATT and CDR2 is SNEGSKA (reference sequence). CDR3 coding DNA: TGCAGTGCTAGAGATATGGAGGGAAGGACTAGCGACGCCTACGAGCAGTACTTC. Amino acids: CSARDMEGRTSDAYEQYF.

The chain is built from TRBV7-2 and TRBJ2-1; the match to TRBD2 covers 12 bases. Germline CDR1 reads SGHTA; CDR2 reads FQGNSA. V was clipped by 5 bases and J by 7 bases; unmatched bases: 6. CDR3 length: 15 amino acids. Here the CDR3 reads CASSLGLAGGNEQFF. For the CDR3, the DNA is TGTGCCAGCAGCCTGGGGCTAGCGGGAGGGAATGAGCAGTTCTTC.

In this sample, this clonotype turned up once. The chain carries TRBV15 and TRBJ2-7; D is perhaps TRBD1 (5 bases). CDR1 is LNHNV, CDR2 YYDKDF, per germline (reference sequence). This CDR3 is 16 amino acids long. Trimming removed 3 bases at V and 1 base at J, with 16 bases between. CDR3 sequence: CATSSIRVGPSYEQYF. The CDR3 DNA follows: TGTGCCACCAGCAGCATCAGGGTGGGTCCTTCCTACGAGCAGTACTTC.

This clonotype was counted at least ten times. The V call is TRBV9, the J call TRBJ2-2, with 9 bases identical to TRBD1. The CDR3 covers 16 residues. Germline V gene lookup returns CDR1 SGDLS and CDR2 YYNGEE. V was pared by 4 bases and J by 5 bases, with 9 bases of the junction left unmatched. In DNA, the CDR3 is TGTGCCAGCAGCCCCAAGGGACAGGGTCGGACCGGGGAGCTGTTTTTT. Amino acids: CASSPKGQGRTGELFF.

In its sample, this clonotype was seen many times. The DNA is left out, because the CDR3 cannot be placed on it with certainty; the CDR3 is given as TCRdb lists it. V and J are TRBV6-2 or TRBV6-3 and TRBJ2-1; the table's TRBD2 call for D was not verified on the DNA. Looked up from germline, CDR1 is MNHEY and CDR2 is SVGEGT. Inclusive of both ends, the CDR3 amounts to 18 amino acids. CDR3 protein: CASSSGPATRREHNEQFF.

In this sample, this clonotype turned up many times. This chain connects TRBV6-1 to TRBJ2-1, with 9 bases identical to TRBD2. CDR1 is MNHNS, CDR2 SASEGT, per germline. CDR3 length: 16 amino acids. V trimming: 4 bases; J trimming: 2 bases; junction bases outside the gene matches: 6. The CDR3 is CASSGLAGAPYNEQFF. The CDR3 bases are TGTGCCAGCAGTGGCTTAGCGGGAGCCCCCTACAATGAGCAGTTCTTC.

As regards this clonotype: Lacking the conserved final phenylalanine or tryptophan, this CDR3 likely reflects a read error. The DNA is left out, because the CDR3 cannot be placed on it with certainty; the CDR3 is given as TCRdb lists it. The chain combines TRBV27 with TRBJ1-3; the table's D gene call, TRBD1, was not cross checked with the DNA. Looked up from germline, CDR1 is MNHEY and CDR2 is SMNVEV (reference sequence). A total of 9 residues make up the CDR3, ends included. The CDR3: CASSLGGLG.

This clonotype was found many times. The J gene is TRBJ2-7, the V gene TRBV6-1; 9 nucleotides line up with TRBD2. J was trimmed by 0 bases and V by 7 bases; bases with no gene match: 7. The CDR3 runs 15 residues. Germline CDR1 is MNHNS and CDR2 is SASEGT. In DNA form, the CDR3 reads TGTGCCAGCATGGGGGTTAGCGGGGGCTCCTACGAGCAGTACTTC. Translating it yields CASMGVSGGSYEQYF.

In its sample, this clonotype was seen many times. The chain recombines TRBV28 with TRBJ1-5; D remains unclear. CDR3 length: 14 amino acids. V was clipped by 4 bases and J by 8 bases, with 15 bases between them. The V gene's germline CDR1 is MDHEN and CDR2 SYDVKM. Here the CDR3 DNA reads TGTGCCAGCAGTTCCCCCTCAGGTGGTGAGCCCCAGCATTTT. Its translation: CASSSPSGGEPQHF.

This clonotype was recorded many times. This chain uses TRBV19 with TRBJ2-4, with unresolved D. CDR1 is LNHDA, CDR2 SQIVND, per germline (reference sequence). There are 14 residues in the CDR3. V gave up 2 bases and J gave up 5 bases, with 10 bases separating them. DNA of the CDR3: TGTGCCAGTAGTATAACGTGGGCCCAAAACATTCAGTACTTC. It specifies CASSITWAQNIQYF.